The source of this T cell receptor beta chain is a study of cytomegalovirus exposure and HLA in healthy donors. The study's findings and limits: For TCR beta chains, V- and J-gene trimming was later linked to a missense DCLRE1C variant.

The study ran its PCR with 60 Vbeta and 13 Jbeta primers. Sequencing was performed with immunoSEQ multiplex PCR; in TCRdb, only in-frame clones are kept and a portion is missing. Among over 100,000 clones listed, roughly 76% were seen once. As to this clone: Its specificity is not known.

V shed 7 bases, J shed 1 base, and the junction held 4 bases outside the gene matches. Per germline, CDR1 MNHEY and CDR2 SVGAGI. There are 14 residues in the CDR3. The sample was PBMCs. The genes are TRBV6-5 and TRBJ1-2, with 9 bases lining up with TRBD1. This sequence originates from a woman between 45 and 60 years old in good health and CMV-seropositive. For the CDR3, the DNA is TGTGCCAGCATCCTGGACAGGGGTAACTATGGCTACACCTTC. Protein sequence: CASILDRGNYGYTF.